These 21 T cell receptor beta chains were sequenced from one sample in a study of cytomegalovirus exposure and HLA in healthy donors. PCR involved 60 Vbeta and 13 Jbeta primers. The data were produced by immunoSEQ multiplex PCR, yet TCRdb's version contains in-frame clones alone and is incomplete. Of some 100,000 clones in the sample, around 75% were seen once. The sequencing sample was made of PBMCs. The receptors derive from a male donor in good health and CMV-seropositive.

This clone was detected once. The chain employs TRBV19 and TRBJ2-2, with a possible D match to TRBD1 (5 bases). The germline CDR1 and CDR2 sequences are LNHDA and SQIVND (reference sequence). This CDR3 is 16 amino acids long. Trimming cost V 7 bases and J 3 bases, with 18 bases left between them. The CDR3 coding sequence is TGTGCCAGTATCAAACAGGTCCCGGGTCACACCGGGGAGCTGTTTTTT. This translates into CASIKQVPGHTGELFF.

This sequence joins TRBV5-1 and TRBJ2-7; D may be TRBD1 (5 bases). The CDR3 runs 11 residues. The germline CDR1 and CDR2 sequences are SGHRS and YFSETQ. V lost 6 bases to trimming and J lost 7 bases, with 11 bases between them. The chain's CDR3 is CASTIRGEQYF. DNA for the CDR3: TGCGCCAGCACGATAAGGGGTGAGCAGTACTTC.

The CDR3 is CSVERVGGGLGYEQYF. CDR3 DNA sequence: TGCAGCGTTGAAAGGGTCGGGGGAGGATTGGGGTACGAGCAGTACTTC. This chain connects TRBV29-1 to TRBJ2-7; a weak D match, TRBD2 (6 bases). CDR1 and CDR2 (germline): SQVTM, ANQGSEA. CDR3 size: 16 residues. Trimming took 2 bases from V and 4 from J, leaving 21 bases between them.

V gene TRBV11-2 combines with J gene TRBJ2-2; maybe TRBD1 (5 bases). V lost 0 bases and J lost 1, with 12 bases in between. CDR1 and CDR2 from the germline V gene are SGHAT and FQNNGV. The CDR3 has 17 residues. CDR3 bases: TGTGCCAGCAGCTTAGATGAGGCAGGGCTGAACACCGGGGAGCTGTTTTTT. The encoded protein is CASSLDEAGLNTGELFF. Based on the CDR3 plus reference TRBV11-2 and TRBJ2-2, the full variable domain is EAGVAQSPRYKIIEKRQSVAFWCNPISGHATLYWYQQILGQGPKLLIQFQNNGVVDDSQLPKDRFSAERLKGVDSTLKIQPAKLEDSAVYLCASSLDEAGLNTGELFFGEGSRLTVL.

This clone appeared a single time. This chain uses TRBV27 with TRBJ1-2; a weak D match, TRBD1 (5 bases). V was shortened by 3 bases and J by 8 bases, with 16 bases between the two germline ends. CDR1 is MNHEY and CDR2 is SMNVEV in the germline V gene (reference sequence). The CDR3 is 14 residues long. The CDR3 loop is CASSFSQGVGGYTF. The DNA for the CDR3 is TGTGCCAGCAGTTTTTCACAAGGGGTGGGGGGCTACACCTTC.

V usage is TRBV10-1 and J usage is TRBJ2-5; D uncertain. V was clipped by 8 bases and J by 5 bases, with 15 bases between them. The germline gives CDR1 WNHNN, CDR2 SYGVQD (reference sequence). There are 13 residues in the CDR3. The CDR3 region is CASQANSQETQYF. CDR3 DNA sequence: TGCGCCAGCCAGGCCAATTCGCAGGAGACCCAGTACTTC.

The rearrangement joins TRBV7-3 to TRBJ1-3; 9 bases are shared with TRBD1. The germline gives CDR1 SGHTA, CDR2 FQGTGA. This CDR3 contains 15 residues. The V and J ends lost 4 bases and 2 bases, in that order; junction bases with no gene match: 3. The CDR3 DNA sequence: TGTGCCAGCAGCTCACAGGGGGCAACTGGAAACACCATATATTTT. Protein product: CASSSQGATGNTIYF. Supplemented by reference TRBV7-3 and TRBJ1-3, the full variable domain reads GAGVSQTPSNKVTEKGKYVELRCDPISGHTALYWYRQSLGQGPEFLIYFQGTGAADDSGLPNDRFFAVRPEGSVSTLKIQRTERGDSAVYLCASSSQGATGNTIYFGEGSWLTVV.

The chain's CDR3 is CASSSPGSNTEAFF. The DNA for the CDR3 is TGTGCCAGCAGTTCCCCGGGAAGTAACACTGAAGCTTTCTTT. The chain joins TRBV27 to TRBJ1-1; D not resolved. Deletions cut 4 bases from V and 2 bases from J, with 11 bases between. In germline, CDR1 is MNHEY, CDR2 SMNVEV (reference sequence). This CDR3 has 14 amino acids.

This sequence joins TRBV6-5 and TRBJ1-2; 9 bases agree with TRBD1. CDR3 length equals 15 residues. Trimming at V came to 7 bases and at J to 2 bases, leaving 8 bases not matched to a gene. The germline V gene has CDR1 MNHEY and CDR2 SVGAGI. CDR3 residues: CASMTGGTLNYGYTF. CDR3 bases: TGTGCCAGCATGACAGGGGGTACGCTAAACTATGGCTACACCTTC.

This chain joins TRBV9 and TRBJ1-5; weak D call: TRBD1 (5 bases). The V and J ends lost 0 bases and 2 bases respectively, with 9 bases between them. The CDR3 totals 15 residues. CDR1 is SGDLS, CDR2 YYNGEE, per germline. Written as DNA, the CDR3 is TGTGCCAGCAGCGTAGGAGGGGAGGGCAATCAGCCCCAGCATTTT. Its protein is CASSVGGEGNQPQHF.

The V and J genes are TRBV5-1 and TRBJ1-2, with 7 positions matching TRBD1. V was pared by 4 bases and J by 8 bases, with 2 bases of the junction left unmatched. The germline V gene encodes CDR1 SGHRS and CDR2 YFSETQ. The CDR3 totals 11 residues. The DNA of the CDR3 is TGCGCCAGCAGCGGGGACAGCGGCTACACCTTC. It encodes CASSGDSGYTF.

This chain uses TRBV14 with TRBJ1-1; D not resolved. Trimming stripped 7 bases from V and 3 bases from J, with 12 bases between. Germline CDR1 is SGHDN and CDR2 is FVKESK. CDR3 size: 13 residues. The CDR3 protein is CASNVMRDTEAFF. As DNA, the CDR3 is TGTGCCAGCAACGTGATGAGGGACACTGAAGCTTTCTTT.

The V gene is TRBV5-4, the J gene TRBJ1-2; 7 bases agree with TRBD1. Per the germline V gene, CDR1 is SGHNT and CDR2 is YYREEE (reference sequence). Losses at the gene ends were 3 bases for V and 4 bases for J; bases not matched to a gene: 6. This CDR3 is built from 14 residues. The CDR3 spells CASSSGTDFYGYTF. For the CDR3, the DNA is TGTGCCAGCAGCTCTGGGACAGACTTCTATGGCTACACCTTC.

This chain joins TRBV6-5 and TRBJ2-5; the D is unclear. V lost 7 bases and J 2 bases, leaving 8 bases between the germline ends. Germline CDR1 and CDR2: MNHEY and SVGAGI. The CDR3 runs 12 residues. DNA for the CDR3: TGTGCCAGCACGGGTACTCAAGAGACCCAGTACTTC. Translated, it gives CASTGTQETQYF.

The chain carries TRBV18 and TRBJ1-4, with D uncertain. CDR3 length: 14 amino acids. Germline loops: CDR1 KGHSH, CDR2 LQKENI. Trimming shortened V by 3 bases and J by 12 bases, and 17 bases separated the two germline ends. The CDR3 here is CASSPWSRNQELFF. CDR3 sequence (DNA): TGTGCCAGCTCACCCTGGTCACGAAACCAGGAACTGTTTTTT.

V and J are TRBV5-4 and TRBJ1-5; tentatively, D is TRBD1 (5 bases). Germline loops: CDR1 SGHNT, CDR2 YYREEE (reference sequence). Trimming took off 4 bases at V and 5 bases at J, with 13 bases between the two ends. The CDR3 totals 14 residues. In DNA, the CDR3 is TGTGCCAGCAGCCCTCACAGGTCCGATCAGCCCCAGCATTTT. Residues: CASSPHRSDQPQHF.

The chain uses TRBV19 and TRBJ2-7; TRBD1 matches at 8 bases. Germline trimming cut 5 bases from V and 5 bases from J; bases unmatched to any gene: 8. The CDR3 is 14 amino acids. Germline assignment: CDR1 LNHDA and CDR2 SQIVND (reference sequence). CDR3: CASSLRTGPHEQYF. In nucleotides, the CDR3 is TGTGCCAGTAGTCTGAGGACAGGGCCCCACGAGCAGTACTTC. The full variable domain, rest sourced from reference TRBV19 and TRBJ2-7, is DGGITQSPKYLFRKEGQNVTLSCEQNLNHDAMYWYRQDPGQGLRLIYYSQIVNDFQKGDIAEGYSVSREKKESFPLTVTSAQKNPTAFYLCASSLRTGPHEQYFGPGTRLTVT.

The genes are TRBV27 and TRBJ2-5, with TRBD1 identical over 9 bases. After removal of 4 bases from V and 2 bases from J, the junction contained 5 bases not matched to a gene. CDR3 length: 15 amino acids. Germline values: CDR1 MNHEY, CDR2 SMNVEV (reference sequence). CDR3 residues: CASSSRDRVQETQYF. In nucleotides, the CDR3 is TGTGCCAGCAGTTCGCGGGACAGGGTTCAAGAGACCCAGTACTTC.

This chain joins TRBV19 and TRBJ2-3, with a weak D call TRBD2 (5 bases). V was pared by 9 bases and J by 2 bases, with 12 bases between. The CDR3 length is 13 residues. CDR1 and CDR2 from the germline V gene are LNHDA and SQIVND (reference sequence). This CDR3 is CASGLLNTDTQYF. The DNA for the CDR3 is TGTGCCAGCGGACTGCTAAACACAGATACGCAGTATTTT.

The chain links TRBV5-4 to TRBJ2-6; D ambiguous. CDR3 length equals 15 residues. CDR1 and CDR2 from the germline V gene are SGHNT and YYREEE (reference sequence). Trimming removed 3 bases at V and 4 bases at J, with 11 bases between. For the CDR3, the DNA is TGTGCCAGCAGCTCCCAGTTCTCCGGGGCCAACGTCCTGACTTTC. As protein: CASSSQFSGANVLTF.

Remarks on this clone: The sample contains more than one DNA sequence encoding this CDR3. This chain connects TRBV30 to TRBJ2-2, with a tentative D call TRBD2 (7 bases). The germline V gene has CDR1 GTSNPN and CDR2 SVGIG (reference sequence). Trimming stripped 2 bases from V and 5 bases from J, with 12 bases between. The CDR3 has 14 residues. The DNA for the CDR3 is TGTGCCTGGAGTAGGGGGGGGGAAACCGGGGAGCTGTTTTTT. It is translated as CAWSRGGETGELFF.